This T cell receptor beta chain was sequenced during a study of PD-L1 blockade in urothelial cancer. In the study overall: Atezolizumab at 1,200 mg intravenously every 3 weeks was started by patients in 2014. About nine tenths of the roughly 30 patients comprised males who had bladder-origin urothelial cancer. The median number of T cells present in blood samples was about 140,000.

This clone was seen just once. CDR1 MGHRA and CDR2 YSYEKL come from the germline V gene. With 0 bases removed from V and 5 bases from J, the gap between germline ends came to 19 bases. This CDR3 has 17 residues. The repertoire was sequenced with immunoSEQ multiplex PCR; TCRdb's copy has only in-frame clones and lacks some. The sample includes more than 40,000 clones, approximately 83% of them seen just once. The origin of this receptor is a man in his 60s with urothelial cancer. The chain uses TRBV4-1 and TRBJ2-5, with a tentative D call TRBD2 (5 bases). The specimen was PBMCs, collected around atezolizumab (anti-PD-L1) treatment. Written as DNA, the CDR3 is TGCGCCAGCAGCCAAGATCCGAGCAGTCCGACGGGGGAGACCCAGTACTTC. It yields the protein CASSQDPSSPTGETQYF.